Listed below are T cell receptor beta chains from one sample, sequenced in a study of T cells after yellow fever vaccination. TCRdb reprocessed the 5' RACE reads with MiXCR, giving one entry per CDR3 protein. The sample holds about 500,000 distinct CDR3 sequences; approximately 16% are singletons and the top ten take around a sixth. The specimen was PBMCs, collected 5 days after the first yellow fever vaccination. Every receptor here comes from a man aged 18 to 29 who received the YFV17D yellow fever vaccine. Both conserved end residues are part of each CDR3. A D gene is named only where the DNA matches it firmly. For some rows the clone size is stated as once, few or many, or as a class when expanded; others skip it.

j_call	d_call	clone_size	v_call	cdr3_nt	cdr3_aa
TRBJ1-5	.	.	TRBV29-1	TGCAGCGTTGTGATAACAGGCGAGAATCAGCCCCAGCATTTT	CSVVITGENQPQHF
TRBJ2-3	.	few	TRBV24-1	TGTGCCACCAGTGATTCCATTAGCACAGATACGCAGTATTTT	CATSDSISTDTQYF
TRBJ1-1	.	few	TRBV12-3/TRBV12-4	TGTGCCAGCAGTAGGGAGTTCGGGAACACTGAAGCTTTCTTT	CASSREFGNTEAFF
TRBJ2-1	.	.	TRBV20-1	TGCAGTGCTAGAGAATGCGGCGGGCCCACCATCTACAATGAGCAGTTCTTC	CSARECGGPTIYNEQFF
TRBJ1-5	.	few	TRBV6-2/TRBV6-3	TGTGCCAGCAGTTACTCTACAGGGAGATGGTATCAGCCCCAGCATTTT	CASSYSTGRWYQPQHF
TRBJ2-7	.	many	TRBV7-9	TGTGCCAGCAGCTCATTATCATACGAGCAGTACTTC	CASSSLSYEQYF
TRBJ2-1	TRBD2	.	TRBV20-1	TGCAGTGCTCCACCCCGGGGGGGCCCCTACAATGAGCAGTTCTTC	CSAPPRGGPYNEQFF
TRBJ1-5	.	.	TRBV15	TGTGCCACCAGCGGGGGATATAGCAATCAGCCCCAGCATTTT	CATSGGYSNQPQHF
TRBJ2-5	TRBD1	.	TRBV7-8	TGTGCCAGCAGCCCCCAAACACGACAGGGCCGGGCTGTGGAGACCCAGTACTTC	CASSPQTRQGRAVETQYF
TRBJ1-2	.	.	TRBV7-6	TGTGCCAGCAGCTCAGACAGAGGCTACACCTTC	CASSSDRGYTF
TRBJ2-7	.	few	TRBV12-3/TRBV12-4	TGTGCCAGCAGGAGCGGCCACAGCCCCTTGAGCGAGCAGTACTTC	CASRSGHSPLSEQYF
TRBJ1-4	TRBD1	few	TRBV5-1	TGCGCCAGCAGCCCCGGGACAGGGGGTATATCGGAGGAAAAACTGTTTTTT	CASSPGTGGISEEKLFF
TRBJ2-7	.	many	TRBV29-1	TGCAGCGTTGTTGAGGTGTGGCAGAGCTACGAGCAGTACTTC	CSVVEVWQSYEQYF
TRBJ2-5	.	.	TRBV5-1	TGCGCCAGCAGCTTGGTTACTAGGGGAGAGACCCAGTACTTC	CASSLVTRGETQYF
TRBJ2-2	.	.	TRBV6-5	TGTGCCAGCAGTTACCCCCGGGGGGCTACCGGGGAGCTGTTTTTT	CASSYPRGATGELFF
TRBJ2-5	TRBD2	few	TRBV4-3	TGCGCCAGCAGCCAAGATTATAGCGGGGGGACCCAAGAGACCCAGTACTTC	CASSQDYSGGTQETQYF
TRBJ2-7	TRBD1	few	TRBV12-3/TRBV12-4	TGTGCCAGCACCCCCGGGACAGGTATCTACGAGCAGTACTTC	CASTPGTGIYEQYF
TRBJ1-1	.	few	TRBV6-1	TGTGCCAGCGGAGCAGGGGCCTACACTGAAGCTTTCTTT	CASGAGAYTEAFF
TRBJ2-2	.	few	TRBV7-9	TGTGCCAGCAGGCCAAGATACACCGGGGAGCTGTTTTTT	CASRPRYTGELFF
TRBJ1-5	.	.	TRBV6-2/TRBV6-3	TGTGCCAGCAGCCGCTCCCGACACCATAGCAATCAGCCCCAGCATTTT	CASSRSRHHSNQPQHF
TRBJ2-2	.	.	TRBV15	TGTGCCACCAGCAGGGCCCCCCCGGGACGAGGGACCGGGGAGCTGTTTTTT	CATSRAPPGRGTGELFF
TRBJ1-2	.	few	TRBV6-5	TGTGCCAGCAGTTACTCGACGAGGGTGGGCTATGGCTACACCTTC	CASSYSTRVGYGYTF
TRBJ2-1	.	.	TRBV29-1	TGCAGCGTCAACGGGCAGGGCGGTGAGCAGTTCTTC	CSVNGQGGEQFF
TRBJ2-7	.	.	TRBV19	TGTGCCAGTAGTATCGGAGCCGGGCCCTACGAGCAGTACTTC	CASSIGAGPYEQYF
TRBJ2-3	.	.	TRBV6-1	TGTGCCAGCAATGAGGGGCCCCTCCGCACAGATACGCAGTATTTT	CASNEGPLRTDTQYF
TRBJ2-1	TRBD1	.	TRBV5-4	TGTGCCAGCAGCTCTTCCGGGACAGCCCGGTTCTTC	CASSSSGTARFF
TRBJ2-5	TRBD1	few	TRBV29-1	TGCAGCGTTACAGGGGGTGCGGAGACCCAGTACTTC	CSVTGGAETQYF
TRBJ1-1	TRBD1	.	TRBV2	TGTGCCAGCGACAGGGGGAACACTGAAGCTTTCTTT	CASDRGNTEAFF
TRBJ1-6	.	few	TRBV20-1	TGCAGTGCTAGAGATCGGCGGACAGCTAATTCACCCCTCCACTTT	CSARDRRTANSPLHF